The next 22 T cell receptor beta chains were all read from a single sample in a study of a mutant IDH1 vaccine in newly diagnosed glioma. Time point described: week 11, during vaccination. It was 300 ug of mutant IDH1 20-mer peptide that made up each vaccine dose, given with topical imiquimod. The repertoire was sequenced with immunoSEQ multiplex PCR; TCRdb's copy has only in-frame clones and lacks some. The sample holds around 62,000 clones, around 89% seen once. No cognate antigen is known for these TCRs. The material sequenced was PBMCs, taken from a glioma patient whose treatment included an IDH1 peptide vaccine. Receptors originate from a man between 35 and 55 years old with glioma.

This chain connects TRBV19 to TRBJ2-3, with unresolved D. Trimming removed 2 bases at V and 6 bases at J, with 3 bases between. CDR3 length: 11 amino acids. Looked up from germline, CDR1 is LNHDA and CDR2 is SQIVND (reference sequence). In DNA form, the CDR3 reads TGTGCCAGTAGTATAAGGGATACGCAGTATTTT. Residues: CASSIRDTQYF.

V gene TRBV5-6 combines with J gene TRBJ2-7; 11 bases align to TRBD2. The germline V gene encodes CDR1 SGHDT and CDR2 YYEEEE. This CDR3 is 15 amino acids long. Trimming at V came to 4 bases and at J to 2 bases, leaving 5 bases not matched to a gene. CDR3 nucleotide sequence: TGTGCCAGCAGCACCCTACTAGCGGGGGCCTACGAGCAGTACTTC. Its translation: CASSTLLAGAYEQYF.

The sample holds one count of this clone. The V and J genes are TRBV6-1 and TRBJ2-2; 14 bases agree with TRBD2. CDR3 length: 15 amino acids. V was clipped by 4 bases and J by 6 bases; unmatched bases: 1. Germline V gene lookup returns CDR1 MNHNS and CDR2 SASEGT. The DNA for the CDR3 is TGTGCCAGCAGTGGACTAGCGGGGGGGCCCGGGGAGCTGTTTTTT. It is translated as CASSGLAGGPGELFF.

The CDR3 region has the DNA TGTGCCAGCAGTGAACAATGGACAGGGGGCAGCTATGGCTACACCTTC. Its translation: CASSEQWTGGSYGYTF. The V and J genes are TRBV6-1 and TRBJ1-2; 11 nucleotides line up with TRBD1. The CDR3 has 16 residues. V trimming: 2 bases; J trimming: 4 bases; junction bases outside the gene matches: 6. The germline CDR1 and CDR2 sequences are MNHNS and SASEGT.

V usage is TRBV27 and J usage is TRBJ1-6; weak D call: TRBD1 (6 bases). The V end lost 5 bases, the J end lost 10 bases, and 15 bases lay between the germline ends. CDR1 and CDR2 (germline): MNHEY, SMNVEV (reference sequence). This CDR3 has 14 amino acids. The CDR3 loop is CASSHRTERSPLHF. In DNA, the CDR3 is TGTGCCAGCAGTCACCGGACAGAGCGGTCACCCCTCCACTTT.

The chain joins TRBV5-4 to TRBJ2-7; no firm D call. The ends were cut back, 0 bases at V and 0 bases at J, with 4 bases in the middle. This CDR3 spans 13 amino acids. Per the germline V gene, CDR1 is SGHNT and CDR2 is YYREEE (reference sequence). In DNA form, the CDR3 reads TGTGCCAGCAGCTTGGTCAGCTCCTACGAGCAGTACTTC. Protein: CASSLVSSYEQYF.

The chain recombines TRBV15 with TRBJ1-2, with D maybe TRBD1 (6 bases). Deletions cut 5 bases from V and 0 bases from J, with 13 bases between. CDR3 length equals 15 residues. Germline V gives CDR1 LNHNV, CDR2 YYDKDF (reference sequence). CDR3 loop: CATSGPTGANYGYTF. CDR3 DNA: TGTGCCACCAGCGGGCCGACAGGAGCTAACTATGGCTACACCTTC.

The rearrangement joins TRBV7-2 to TRBJ2-7; possibly TRBD2 for D (7 bases). Trimming took off 2 bases at V and 4 bases at J, with 21 bases between the two ends. CDR1 SGHTA and CDR2 FQGNSA come from the germline V gene. The CDR3 has 17 residues. CDR3 in DNA: TGTGCCAGCAGCTTATGGGGGGGGCAGGGTATAGGATACGAGCAGTACGTC. Its translation is CASSLWGGQGIGYEQYV.

The chain carries TRBV6-5 and TRBJ1-5; tentative D call: TRBD1 (5 bases). Between the trimmed V and J ends, which lost 6 bases and 4 bases, there was a span of 16 bases. Germline V gene lookup returns CDR1 MNHEY and CDR2 SVGAGI. The CDR3 sequence is 15 residues long. The CDR3 coding sequence is TGTGCCAGCAGGGCGGGAGGGGACTATAATCAGCCCCAGCATTTT. It codes for CASRAGGDYNQPQHF.

This sequence joins TRBV5-1 and TRBJ1-2; possibly TRBD1 for D (5 bases). Germline-derived CDR1 and CDR2 are SGHRS and YFSETQ. The CDR3 extends over 15 amino acids. Trimming removed 0 bases from V and 0 bases from J, with 9 bases in between. CDR3 sequence reads: CASSLEGAANYGYTF. DNA for the CDR3: TGCGCCAGCAGCTTGGAAGGGGCCGCTAACTATGGCTACACCTTC.

The chain carries TRBV7-3 and TRBJ2-6; D is unclear. The germline V gene encodes CDR1 SGHTA and CDR2 FQGTGA. This CDR3 region has 16 residues. V lost 5 bases to trimming and J lost 2 bases, with 13 bases between them. CDR3 nucleotide sequence: TGTGCCAGCAGCCTCTGGGGTACGGCTGGGGCCAACGTCCTGACTTTC. Translated: CASSLWGTAGANVLTF.

The V and J genes are TRBV11-2 and TRBJ2-1; TRBD2 is a possible D gene (5 bases). V lost 1 base, J lost 9 bases, and 13 bases lay in between. The germline V gene encodes CDR1 SGHAT and CDR2 FQNNGV. The CDR3 extends over 14 amino acids. CDR3 nucleotide sequence: TGTGCCAGCAGCTTAGCCTTCCGGGGAGTTGAGCAGTTCTTC. Protein product: CASSLAFRGVEQFF. Filled out from reference TRBV11-2 and TRBJ2-1, the complete variable domain reads EAGVAQSPRYKIIEKRQSVAFWCNPISGHATLYWYQQILGQGPKLLIQFQNNGVVDDSQLPKDRFSAERLKGVDSTLKIQPAKLEDSAVYLCASSLAFRGVEQFFGPGTRLTVL.

This clone has only one observation. The rearrangement joins TRBV7-2 to TRBJ2-3, with D perhaps TRBD1 (5 bases). The germline V gene has CDR1 SGHTA and CDR2 FQGNSA. The germline V and J ends were trimmed by 7 bases and 1 base, with 12 bases remaining between them. The CDR3 consists of 14 residues. The CDR3 DNA sequence: TGTGCCAGCAAAGGGGTAGGGGGCACAGATACGCAGTATTTT. This codes for CASKGVGGTDTQYF.

The count of this clone is one. The chain uses TRBV5-6 and TRBJ1-3, with 8 bases aligning to TRBD1. The CDR3 runs 16 residues. CDR1 is SGHDT, CDR2 YYEEEE, per germline. The V segment lost 2 bases and the J segment 3 bases; nucleotides outside the gene matches: 7. The DNA for the CDR3 is TGTGCCAGCAGCTTTATCCAGGGGGCAGGTGGAAACACCATATATTTT. Its translation is CASSFIQGAGGNTIYF.

This clone was seen more than once but under ten times. The chain carries TRBV11-2 and TRBJ1-1; no clear D gene. V shed 4 bases and J shed 1 base, with 10 bases lying between them. Germline assignment: CDR1 SGHAT and CDR2 FQNNGV. The CDR3 contains 14 residues. The CDR3 DNA reads TGTGCCAGCAGCTACACGGCGGGGAACACTGAAGCTTTCTTT. The encoded protein is CASSYTAGNTEAFF.

The genes are TRBV19 and TRBJ1-3; perhaps TRBD1 as D (5 bases). The CDR3 has 15 residues. The germline gives CDR1 LNHDA, CDR2 SQIVND (reference sequence). V dropped 3 bases and J dropped 2 bases, with 11 bases sitting between them. CDR3 sequence (DNA): TGTGCCAGTAGTATCGGAACAGGTGCTGGAAACACCATATATTTT. This gives the protein CASSIGTGAGNTIYF.

This chain uses TRBV7-9 with TRBJ1-1; no clear D. Deletions cut 3 bases from V and 0 bases from J, with 8 bases between. This CDR3 region has 14 residues. CDR1 SEHNR and CDR2 FQNEAQ come from the germline V gene (reference sequence). The CDR3 here is CASSFSGMNTEAFF. The CDR3 DNA reads TGTGCCAGCAGCTTTTCGGGGATGAACACTGAAGCTTTCTTT.

This clone appeared once. The chain couples TRBV28 to TRBJ2-1; 7 positions match TRBD2. This CDR3 is built from 15 residues. Germline CDR1 reads MDHEN; CDR2 reads SYDVKM. Germline trimming cut 7 bases from V and 4 bases from J; bases unmatched to any gene: 10. CDR3 DNA: TGTGCCAGCACCTCACGGTCTAGCGGATACAATGAGCAGTTCTTC. It yields the protein CASTSRSSGYNEQFF. The whole variable domain, remainder taken from reference TRBV28 and TRBJ2-1, is DVKVTQSSRYLVKRTGEKVFLECVQDMDHENMFWYRQDPGLGLRLIYFSYDVKMKEKGDIPEGYSVSREKKERFSLILESASTNQTSMYLCASTSRSSGYNEQFFGPGTRLTVL.

In this sample, this clone turned up once. The CDR3, as DNA: TGCGCCAGCAGGGGGACAGGGCGCTTGAACACTGAAGCTTTCTTT. It translates to CASRGTGRLNTEAFF. The chain is built from TRBV10-2 and TRBJ1-1, with 9 bases identical to TRBD1. The germline CDR1 and CDR2 sequences are WSHSY and SAAADI. The CDR3 sequence is 15 residues long. V lost 6 bases to trimming and J lost 0 bases; unmatched junction nucleotides: 5.

In its sample, this clone was seen a few times. The rearrangement uses TRBV28 and TRBJ2-7; 7 nucleotides align to TRBD1. V dropped 6 bases and J dropped 0; count of bases not matched to a gene: 20. CDR3 length equals 19 residues. The V gene's germline CDR1 is MDHEN and CDR2 SYDVKM. CDR3 DNA: TGTGCCAGCAGGACAGGGTTTGTGGCGGGCACCTCTTTCTCCTACGAGCAGTACTTC. It is translated as CASRTGFVAGTSFSYEQYF.

CDR3 region: CASSLGLRQNYGYTF. In DNA form, the CDR3 reads TGCGCCAGCAGCTTAGGTTTAAGGCAGAACTATGGCTACACCTTC. V and J are TRBV5-1 and TRBJ1-2; no clear D gene. In germline, CDR1 is SGHRS, CDR2 YFSETQ. This CDR3 has 15 amino acids. The V end was cut by 2 bases, the J end by 2 bases, with 13 bases between.

As to this clone: Other DNA sequences in the same sample also yield this CDR3. The gene calls are TRBV6-6 and TRBJ2-5; D possibly uses TRBD1 or TRBD2 (6 bases each). The V end lost 2 bases, the J end lost 5 bases, and 18 bases lay between the germline ends. CDR3 size: 16 residues. Per the germline V gene, CDR1 is MNHNY and CDR2 is SVGAGI (reference sequence). In DNA form, the CDR3 reads TGTGCCAGCAGTTACGGGACCAGGGGTGGGAGGGAGACCCAGTACTTC. Its protein is CASSYGTRGGRETQYF.